The rows below give T cell receptor beta chains drawn from one sample of a study of T cell responses to AZD1222 COVID-19 vaccine. The method was immunoSEQ multiplex PCR; TCRdb's version includes in-frame clones alone and lacks a portion of them. The table has approximately 150,000 clones, about 90% seen once. The starting material was peripheral blood, obtained 28 days after the second AZD1222 dose. These receptors were obtained from an adult who received the AZD1222 COVID-19 vaccine. Each CDR3 is given with its conserved first and last residue. The D gene is left open where the match is weak. A row's size may be missing; if present it is once, few, many or a size class.

TRBJ2-5	TRBV7-7	TRBD1	NA	CASSPHPGQKETQYF	TGTGCCAGCAGCCCACATCCGGGACAGAAAGAGACCCAGTACTTC
TRBJ2-7	TRBV5-1	TRBD1	NA	CASSLRTGGYSYEQYF	TGCGCCAGCAGCTTAAGGACAGGGGGGTACTCCTACGAGCAGTACTTC
TRBJ2-5	TRBV15	NA	once	CATSRDRARQETQYF	TGTGCCACCAGCAGAGATAGGGCGCGCCAAGAGACCCAGTACTTC
TRBJ2-7	TRBV7-2	TRBD2	NA	CASSLGSLAAYEQYF	TGTGCCAGCAGCTTAGGCTCCCTAGCGGCTTACGAGCAGTACTTC
TRBJ1-5	TRBV19	TRBD1	many	CASSPGPQGGGQPQHF	TGTGCCAGTAGTCCCGGACCCCAAGGGGGCGGACAGCCCCAGCATTTT
TRBJ2-7	TRBV6-5	NA	NA	CASSYDLSYEQYF	TGTGCCAGCAGTTACGATCTCTCCTACGAGCAGTACTTC
TRBJ2-3	TRBV4-3	NA	NA	CASSQDYRSQYF	TGCGCCAGCAGCCAAGATTACCGATCGCAGTATTTT
TRBJ2-7	TRBV4-3	TRBD2	NA	CASSQDWTSGTYEQYF	TGCGCCAGCAGCCAAGATTGGACTAGCGGGACCTACGAGCAGTACTTC
TRBJ1-6	TRBV4-3	NA	NA	CASSQGRGGGNSPLHF	TGCGCCAGCAGCCAGGGGAGGGGTGGGGGTAATTCACCCCTCCACTTT
TRBJ2-1	TRBV5-1	NA	NA	CASSLEGGAGYYNEQFF	TGCGCCAGCAGCTTGGAAGGCGGGGCAGGGTACTACAATGAGCAGTTCTTC
TRBJ1-4	TRBV7-9	NA	NA	CASSLITATNEKLFF	TGTGCCAGCAGCTTAATTACTGCAACTAATGAAAAACTGTTTTTT
TRBJ2-7	TRBV7-2	NA	NA	CASSLASGSYEQYF	TGTGCCAGCAGCTTAGCGTCAGGCTCCTACGAGCAGTACTTC
TRBJ1-1	TRBV5-6	NA	NA	CASSPMITGNTEAFF	TGTGCCAGCAGCCCGATGATAACAGGGAACACTGAAGCTTTCTTT
TRBJ1-5	TRBV5-1	TRBD1	NA	CASSQTGDSNQPQHF	TGCGCCAGCAGCCAGACAGGGGATAGCAATCAGCCCCAGCATTTT
TRBJ1-6	TRBV9	NA	NA	CASSADPTSLGNSPLHF	TGTGCCAGCAGCGCCGATCCGACTAGCCTCGGGAATTCACCCCTCCACTTT
TRBJ2-1	TRBV7-2	TRBD2	NA	CASSSILGLAIGYNEQFF	TGTGCCAGCAGCTCAATTTTGGGACTAGCGATAGGCTACAATGAGCAGTTCTTC
TRBJ2-7	TRBV25-1	NA	once	CASSELDDLVSEQYF	TGTGCCAGCAGTGAATTGGACGATCTTGTGTCCGAGCAGTACTTC
TRBJ1-1	TRBV7-2	NA	NA	CASSFKRSLNTEAFF	TGTGCCAGCAGCTTCAAACGTAGCCTGAACACTGAAGCTTTCTTT
TRBJ1-3	TRBV5-1	TRBD1	NA	CASSTGTEYGNTIYF	TGCGCCAGCAGCACCGGGACAGAATATGGAAACACCATATATTTT
TRBJ1-1	TRBV13	NA	NA	CASSTGIGNTEAFF	TGTGCCAGCAGCACCGGGATCGGGAACACTGAAGCTTTCTTT